The rows below give T cell receptor beta chains drawn from one sample of a study of shared clonotypes between healthy human individuals. Assay: immunoSEQ multiplex PCR; the TCRdb copy retains only in-frame clones and omits some. The sample holds about 1.1 million clones, 70% to 80% seen once. What was sequenced was memory CD4+ T cells from PBMCs. All receptors come from a man aged 18 to 30 in good health. Some clones in this sample may be carry-over from other donors' samples. CDR3s include the opening cysteine and the closing phenylalanine or tryptophan. The order of the fields is V gene, D gene, clone size, J gene, CDR3 DNA, CDR3 protein. A D gene is named only where the DNA matches it firmly. Some rows mark clone size as missing; the rest say once, few, many or name a class of expanded clone.

v_call: TRBV18; d_call: .; clone_size: .; j_call: TRBJ2-4; cdr3_nt: TGTGCCAGCTCCCTGATTGGACCAGGAAACATTCAGTACTTC; cdr3_aa: CASSLIGPGNIQYF
v_call: TRBV9; d_call: .; clone_size: few; j_call: TRBJ1-4; cdr3_nt: TGTGCCAGCAGCAAAAGCGGGGGGAATCTTGAGGGAAAACTGTTTTTT; cdr3_aa: CASSKSGGNLEGKLFF
v_call: TRBV5-6; d_call: .; clone_size: .; j_call: TRBJ2-5; cdr3_nt: TGTGCCAGCAGGGCCGCTACCCAAGAGACCCAGTACTTC; cdr3_aa: CASRAATQETQYF
v_call: TRBV5-1; d_call: .; clone_size: .; j_call: TRBJ1-1; cdr3_nt: TGCGCCAGCAGCTTCGAGAGGGAGGCTTTCTTT; cdr3_aa: CASSFEREAFF
v_call: TRBV4-1; d_call: .; clone_size: .; j_call: TRBJ2-5; cdr3_nt: TGCGCCAGCAGCCAAGATGGCCTTAAAGAGACCCAGTACTTC; cdr3_aa: CASSQDGLKETQYF
v_call: TRBV2; d_call: TRBD1; clone_size: .; j_call: TRBJ2-5; cdr3_nt: TGTGCCAGCAGCCGGGACAGGGGTCAACAAGAGACCCAGTACTTC; cdr3_aa: CASSRDRGQQETQYF
v_call: TRBV21-1; d_call: .; clone_size: once; j_call: TRBJ1-1; cdr3_nt: TGTGCCAGCAGCAAAGTAGGGCAGGTTGGGACTGAAGCTTTCTTT; cdr3_aa: CASSKVGQVGTEAFF
v_call: TRBV5-4; d_call: TRBD1; clone_size: .; j_call: TRBJ2-3; cdr3_nt: TGTGCCAGCAGGCAGCTAGGGACAGGGGGACGCACAGATACGCAGTATTTT; cdr3_aa: CASRQLGTGGRTDTQYF
v_call: TRBV29-1; d_call: .; clone_size: .; j_call: TRBJ1-2; cdr3_nt: TGCAGCGTTGAAGTAAGGGAACTAAACTATGGCTACACCTTC; cdr3_aa: CSVEVRELNYGYTF
v_call: TRBV5-1; d_call: .; clone_size: .; j_call: TRBJ2-3; cdr3_nt: TGCGCCAGCAGCTTGGGAGGCCGGGATACGCAGTATTTT; cdr3_aa: CASSLGGRDTQYF
v_call: TRBV18; d_call: TRBD1; clone_size: .; j_call: TRBJ1-2; cdr3_nt: TGTGCCAGCTCACCGGGACAGGATAGTCTTGGCTACACCTTC; cdr3_aa: CASSPGQDSLGYTF
v_call: TRBV18; d_call: .; clone_size: .; j_call: TRBJ2-5; cdr3_nt: TGTGCCAGCTCACCCCCGAATGAAGAGACCCAGTACTTC; cdr3_aa: CASSPPNEETQYF
v_call: TRBV12-5; d_call: .; clone_size: .; j_call: TRBJ1-1; cdr3_nt: TGTGCTAGTGGTTTGATCCCCGGCGGTGAAGCTTTCTTT; cdr3_aa: CASGLIPGGEAFF
v_call: TRBV19; d_call: .; clone_size: .; j_call: TRBJ1-5; cdr3_nt: TGTGCCAGTAGTGGGGGGGCTAATAGCAATCAGCCCCAGCATTTT; cdr3_aa: CASSGGANSNQPQHF
v_call: TRBV30; d_call: .; clone_size: .; j_call: TRBJ1-1; cdr3_nt: TGTGCCTGGAGTATTGGGACCAACGCTGAAGCTTTCTTT; cdr3_aa: CAWSIGTNAEAFF
v_call: TRBV29-1; d_call: TRBD2; clone_size: many; j_call: TRBJ2-1; cdr3_nt: TGCAGCGTCCCCCTGAGCGGGGGGGGCAATGAGCAGTTCTTC; cdr3_aa: CSVPLSGGGNEQFF
v_call: TRBV28; d_call: .; clone_size: .; j_call: TRBJ2-2; cdr3_nt: TGTGCCAGCAGTTTCGTGGCCTCCGGGGAGCTGTTTTTT; cdr3_aa: CASSFVASGELFF
v_call: TRBV7-2; d_call: TRBD1; clone_size: few; j_call: TRBJ2-7; cdr3_nt: TGTGCCAGCAGCCGGAGGGACAGGGACGAGCAGTACTTC; cdr3_aa: CASSRRDRDEQYF
v_call: TRBV4-1; d_call: .; clone_size: .; j_call: TRBJ2-3; cdr3_nt: TGCGCCAGCAGCCCGGGACCCATGTCAGATACGCAGTATTTT; cdr3_aa: CASSPGPMSDTQYF
v_call: TRBV28; d_call: TRBD1; clone_size: .; j_call: TRBJ2-2; cdr3_nt: TGTGCCAGCAGTTCTCCCCCCGGGACAGGGAACACCGGGGAGCTGTTTTTT; cdr3_aa: CASSSPPGTGNTGELFF
v_call: TRBV19; d_call: .; clone_size: once; j_call: TRBJ1-1; cdr3_nt: TGTGCCAGTAGTCAGGACGGAATGGACACTGAAGCTTTCTTT; cdr3_aa: CASSQDGMDTEAFF
v_call: TRBV5-4; d_call: .; clone_size: .; j_call: TRBJ2-2; cdr3_nt: TGTGCCAGCAGCAAAAGACAGGAGAGCACCGGGGAGCTGTTTTTT; cdr3_aa: CASSKRQESTGELFF
v_call: TRBV6-6; d_call: .; clone_size: .; j_call: TRBJ1-4; cdr3_nt: TGTGCCAGCAGCTCTCCAGGAACAACTAATGAAAAACTGTTTTTT; cdr3_aa: CASSSPGTTNEKLFF
v_call: TRBV5-1; d_call: TRBD2; clone_size: .; j_call: TRBJ2-3; cdr3_nt: TGCGCCAGCAGCGGGCTACTAGCGGGTGCAGATACGCAGTATTTT; cdr3_aa: CASSGLLAGADTQYF
v_call: TRBV28; d_call: TRBD1; clone_size: .; j_call: TRBJ1-5; cdr3_nt: TGTGCCAGCAGTAGACAGGGGAGGGAGGATAAGCCCCAGCATTTT; cdr3_aa: CASSRQGREDKPQHF
v_call: TRBV2; d_call: .; clone_size: once; j_call: TRBJ2-6; cdr3_nt: TGTGCCAGCAGGAGGGAAAGGGAGGACAACGTCCTGACTTTC; cdr3_aa: CASRREREDNVLTF
v_call: TRBV4-3; d_call: TRBD2; clone_size: many; j_call: TRBJ2-1; cdr3_nt: TGCGCCAGCAGCCAAGATTGGGCTAGCGGGAGGAGGTACAATGAGCAGTTCTTC; cdr3_aa: CASSQDWASGRRYNEQFF
v_call: TRBV9; d_call: .; clone_size: .; j_call: TRBJ2-7; cdr3_nt: TGTGCCAGCAGGACAGAATCGCCGGTGGGGGAGCAGTACTTC; cdr3_aa: CASRTESPVGEQYF
v_call: TRBV19; d_call: TRBD1; clone_size: many; j_call: TRBJ2-7; cdr3_nt: TGTGCCAGTGCCAAAGGGACAGGGGAGTACGAGCAGTACTTC; cdr3_aa: CASAKGTGEYEQYF
v_call: TRBV5-1; d_call: TRBD2; clone_size: once; j_call: TRBJ2-3; cdr3_nt: TGCGCCAGCAGCTTGGACCGCATAGCGGGGAACACAGATACGCAGTATTTT; cdr3_aa: CASSLDRIAGNTDTQYF
v_call: TRBV27; d_call: .; clone_size: .; j_call: TRBJ1-1; cdr3_nt: TGTGCCAGCCCACAGTCGGGGGGGGCTTTCTTT; cdr3_aa: CASPQSGGAFF
v_call: TRBV29-1; d_call: .; clone_size: many; j_call: TRBJ2-7; cdr3_nt: TGCAGCGTTCGTTCGGGCGACGAGCAGTACTTC; cdr3_aa: CSVRSGDEQYF
v_call: TRBV19; d_call: .; clone_size: .; j_call: TRBJ1-4; cdr3_nt: TGTGCCACTTCAGACTTCACGGGGCTTGAAAAACTGTTTTTT; cdr3_aa: CATSDFTGLEKLFF
v_call: TRBV15; d_call: TRBD1; clone_size: .; j_call: TRBJ2-1; cdr3_nt: TGTGCCACCAGCAGCGGACAGGGTTTCCACAATGAGCAGTTCTTC; cdr3_aa: CATSSGQGFHNEQFF
v_call: TRBV28; d_call: TRBD1; clone_size: .; j_call: TRBJ1-4; cdr3_nt: TGTGCCAGCAGTCCCTGGACAGGGGGCACGGTGGAACTGTTTTTT; cdr3_aa: CASSPWTGGTVELFF
v_call: TRBV7-9; d_call: .; clone_size: .; j_call: TRBJ2-1; cdr3_nt: TGTGCCAGCAGCTTAGGGGGGAGCCTTGGTGAGCAGTTCTTC; cdr3_aa: CASSLGGSLGEQFF
v_call: TRBV6-6; d_call: TRBD1; clone_size: .; j_call: TRBJ1-2; cdr3_nt: TGTGCCAGCAGGTCGTACAGGGGGAACTATGGCTACACCTTC; cdr3_aa: CASRSYRGNYGYTF
v_call: TRBV7-2; d_call: .; clone_size: .; j_call: TRBJ1-2; cdr3_nt: TGTGCCAGCAGCTTAGTTAGGACAACAGGGCTCTTCGGCTATGGCTACACCTTC; cdr3_aa: CASSLVRTTGLFGYGYTF
v_call: TRBV25-1; d_call: .; clone_size: .; j_call: TRBJ2-7; cdr3_nt: TGTGCCAGCAGTGAATCCGGGTACATCTACGAGCAGTACTTC; cdr3_aa: CASSESGYIYEQYF
v_call: TRBV6-5; d_call: .; clone_size: .; j_call: TRBJ1-2; cdr3_nt: TGTGCCAGCATTGGGGGCTACGGAAGCTATGGCTACACCTTC; cdr3_aa: CASIGGYGSYGYTF
v_call: TRBV28; d_call: TRBD1; clone_size: .; j_call: TRBJ2-5; cdr3_nt: TGTGCCAGCAGTCCCGGACAGGGGTGGGAGACCCAGTACTTC; cdr3_aa: CASSPGQGWETQYF
v_call: TRBV18; d_call: .; clone_size: .; j_call: TRBJ2-1; cdr3_nt: TGTGCCAGCTCAGGGCTGGTCTCCAATGAGCAGTTCTTC; cdr3_aa: CASSGLVSNEQFF
v_call: TRBV5-1; d_call: .; clone_size: .; j_call: TRBJ2-5; cdr3_nt: TGCGCCAGCAGCAGTTTGGGACATCCGGGGGAGACCCAGTACTTC; cdr3_aa: CASSSLGHPGETQYF
v_call: TRBV7-2; d_call: TRBD1; clone_size: .; j_call: TRBJ2-1; cdr3_nt: TGTGCCAGCAGCCAAGGACAGGGGGCCTACAATGAGCAGTTCTTC; cdr3_aa: CASSQGQGAYNEQFF
v_call: TRBV20-1; d_call: .; clone_size: .; j_call: TRBJ1-1; cdr3_nt: TGCAGTGCTAGGAAGGGAACTGAAGCTTTCTTT; cdr3_aa: CSARKGTEAFF
v_call: TRBV27; d_call: TRBD2; clone_size: .; j_call: TRBJ2-1; cdr3_nt: TGTGCCAGCAGTGGTCGACTAGCGGGAGGGATCAATGAGCAGTTCTTC; cdr3_aa: CASSGRLAGGINEQFF
v_call: TRBV19; d_call: .; clone_size: few; j_call: TRBJ1-1; cdr3_nt: TGTGCCAGTCGCCTCTCGGGGAACACTGAAGCTTTCTTT; cdr3_aa: CASRLSGNTEAFF
v_call: TRBV5-1; d_call: TRBD2; clone_size: .; j_call: TRBJ2-7; cdr3_nt: TGCGCCAGCAGCCTGGGACTAGCGGACTTCTCCTACGAGCAGTACTTC; cdr3_aa: CASSLGLADFSYEQYF
v_call: TRBV10-3; d_call: .; clone_size: .; j_call: TRBJ1-5; cdr3_nt: TGTGCCATCAGTGAGTTCCCGGCGGCGGACAATCAGCCCCAGCATTTT; cdr3_aa: CAISEFPAADNQPQHF
v_call: TRBV28; d_call: TRBD1; clone_size: many; j_call: TRBJ2-2; cdr3_nt: TGTGCCAGTTCGATAGGGGGCGCGGTCACCGGGGAGCTGTTTTTT; cdr3_aa: CASSIGGAVTGELFF
v_call: TRBV6-6; d_call: TRBD1; clone_size: .; j_call: TRBJ2-3; cdr3_nt: TGTGCCAGCACCTTTTGGGGACAGGGGAGCGCAGATACGCAGTATTTT; cdr3_aa: CASTFWGQGSADTQYF
v_call: TRBV29-1; d_call: .; clone_size: .; j_call: TRBJ1-1; cdr3_nt: TGCAGCGTCCTAGGGGGGCGGAGCACTGAAGCTTTCTTT; cdr3_aa: CSVLGGRSTEAFF
v_call: TRBV30; d_call: .; clone_size: .; j_call: TRBJ1-5; cdr3_nt: TGTGCCTGGAGTGTCAGGCCCGGCAGGAGCCCCGATCAGCCCCAGCATTTT; cdr3_aa: CAWSVRPGRSPDQPQHF
v_call: TRBV4-1; d_call: .; clone_size: .; j_call: TRBJ1-1; cdr3_nt: TGCGCCAGCAGCCAAAGGGGGGCTCAAGGGACTGAAGCTTTCTTT; cdr3_aa: CASSQRGAQGTEAFF
v_call: TRBV2; d_call: .; clone_size: .; j_call: TRBJ2-3; cdr3_nt: TGTGCCAGCAGTGAAGCTACGTTACCTGGGGATACGCAGTATTTT; cdr3_aa: CASSEATLPGDTQYF
v_call: TRBV5-4; d_call: TRBD1; clone_size: .; j_call: TRBJ2-4; cdr3_nt: TGTGCCAGCAGCTTCAGGGGGAGTGGGAAAAACATTCAGTACTTC; cdr3_aa: CASSFRGSGKNIQYF